This T cell receptor (beta chain) was obtained from a study of vaccination effects on CD4 cells after COVID-19 (dated by TCRdb to the early 2020s). With respect to the entire study: The ViraFEST assay stimulated PBMC with viral peptide pools and then used TCR sequencing to identify antigen-specific CD4+ T cell clonotypes by expansion. The full study included 9 to 10 COVID-19 convalescent patients and several SARS-CoV-2-naive healthy vaccine recipients. Cultures from other donors in the study were sequenced using the Oncomine TCR Beta short-read assay on an Illumina iSeq 100. SARS-CoV-2 spike-specific CD4+ TCR repertoires from before and after mRNA vaccination were compared in COVID-19 convalescent patients and in infection-naive vaccine recipients. Each well held 1.5 million to 2.5 million PBMC cultured in IMDM containing 5% human AB serum, 9.5 to 10 IU/ml IL-2 and gentamicin, along with about 9.5 ug/ml peptides. Two doses of either the BNT162b2 or the mRNA-1273 mRNA SARS-CoV-2 vaccine were administered to participants. General study outcomes and caveats: Limitations of the study were the small number of convalescent patients and the absence of early post-infection timepoints. Among healthy vaccine recipients, nearly all vaccine-induced clones were SARS-CoV-2 mono-reactive, and only 1 of 255 was cross-reactive with common cold coronaviruses. At late post-vaccination timepoints, both infection-induced and vaccine-induced clones showed marked clonal contraction, consistent with waning T cell responses.

Trimming takes 4 bases off V and 0 bases off J; junction bases not matched to a gene: 9. CDR1 and CDR2 (SGHTA, FQGNSA) derive from the germline V gene. The CDR3 has 17 amino acids, counting the end cysteine and phenylalanine. The retained sequence is limited to the CDR3, 51 bases, with the frame set at the first base. Receptor amplification or capture employed the immunoSEQ multiplex PCR assay. DNA from the cultured and isolated CD4+ T cells underwent TCR beta CDR3 sequencing. Per the source publication's procedure: Non-productive TCR sequences were removed, reads were trimmed to the CDR3 region, and CDR3s of at least 7 amino acids were retained. The MANAFEST web app was used to identify antigen-specific clonotypes by comparing expansion in peptide wells with expansion in reference cultures. Positive clones required FDR<0.05 expansion versus reference and all other wells, odds ratio above 5, and frequency above 0.1% in two replicate wells. Clonotypes significantly expanded in SARS-CoV-2 spike wells and in at least one common cold coronavirus spike condition were defined as cross-reactive. CDR3 similarity was assessed by Levenshtein distance with the stringdist R package, and unrooted trees were built with ape in R 3.6.1. TCRdb carries this immuneACCESS record with in-frame sequences only. Its versions omit some clonotypes, under half of them owing to an unresolved V gene in the studies checked, with the rest unexplained. V, J and clone size are those of that table, while D and trimming were read from the DNA. In all, the sample holds 65,000 to 80,000 clones, and approximately 71% of those were seen once. The ten largest clones add up to about 2.1% of the sample.

After less than 13 days of culture, CD4+ T cells were isolated with the EasySep CD4+ T cell isolation kit. Healthy vaccine recipients had no prior SARS-CoV-2 infection, confirmed by negative nucleocapsid antibodies before and after vaccination. On days 3 and 7, half of the culture medium was replaced with fresh IL-2-containing medium. Unless noted otherwise, every peptide stimulation condition was grown in triplicate wells. Using Ficoll-Paque Plus gradient centrifugation, PBMC were separated from whole blood and then either used fresh or cryopreserved at -140C. The QIAamp micro DNA kit was used to extract genomic DNA from the cultured CD4+ T cells. Concerning this clone: No antigen is known for it. Per-base qualities were not stored, and no clone one base away is much larger.

The chain is assembled from TRBV7-2 and TRBJ2-1; TRBD2 agrees with 7 junctional bases. The material was CD4+ T cells from PBMCs cultured without peptide, obtained before COVID-19 vaccination. The clonotype comes from a human donor who received a COVID-19 vaccine. The DNA sequence is as follows: TGTGCCAGCAGCTACCTTGGAAGCGGGGTCTCCTACAATGAGCAGTTCTTC. Its coded protein is CASSYLGSGVSYNEQFF.